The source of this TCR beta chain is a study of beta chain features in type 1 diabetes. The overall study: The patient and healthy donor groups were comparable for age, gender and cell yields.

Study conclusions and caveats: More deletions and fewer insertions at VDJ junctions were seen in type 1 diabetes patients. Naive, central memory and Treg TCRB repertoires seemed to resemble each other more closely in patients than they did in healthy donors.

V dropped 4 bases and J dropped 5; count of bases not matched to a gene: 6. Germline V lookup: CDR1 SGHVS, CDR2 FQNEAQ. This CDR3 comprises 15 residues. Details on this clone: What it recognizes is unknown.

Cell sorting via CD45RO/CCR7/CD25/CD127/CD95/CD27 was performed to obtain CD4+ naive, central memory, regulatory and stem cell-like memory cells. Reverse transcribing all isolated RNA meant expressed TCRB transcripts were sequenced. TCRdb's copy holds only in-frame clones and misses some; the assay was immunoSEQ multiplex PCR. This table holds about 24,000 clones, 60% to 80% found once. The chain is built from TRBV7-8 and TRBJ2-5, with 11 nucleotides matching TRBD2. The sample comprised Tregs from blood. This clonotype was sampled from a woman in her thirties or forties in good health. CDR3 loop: CASSSFGLAGETQYF. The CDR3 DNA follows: TGTGCCAGCAGCTCTTTTGGACTAGCGGGCGAGACCCAGTACTTC.